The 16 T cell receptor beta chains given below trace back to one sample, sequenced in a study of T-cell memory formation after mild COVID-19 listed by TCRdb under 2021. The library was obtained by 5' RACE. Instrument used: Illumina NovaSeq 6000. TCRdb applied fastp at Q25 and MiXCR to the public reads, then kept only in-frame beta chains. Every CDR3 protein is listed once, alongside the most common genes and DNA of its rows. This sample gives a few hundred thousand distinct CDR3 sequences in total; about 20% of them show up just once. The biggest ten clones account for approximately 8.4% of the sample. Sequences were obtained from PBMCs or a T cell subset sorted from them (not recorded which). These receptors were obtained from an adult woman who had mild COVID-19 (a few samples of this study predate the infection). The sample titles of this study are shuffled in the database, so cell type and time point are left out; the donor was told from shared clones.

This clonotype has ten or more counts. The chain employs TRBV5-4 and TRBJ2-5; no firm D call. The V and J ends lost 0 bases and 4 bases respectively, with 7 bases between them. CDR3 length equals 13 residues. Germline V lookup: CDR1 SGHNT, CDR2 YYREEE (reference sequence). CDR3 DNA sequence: TGTGCCAGCAGCTTGGCGAGCCGAGAGACCCAGTACTTC. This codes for CASSLASRETQYF.

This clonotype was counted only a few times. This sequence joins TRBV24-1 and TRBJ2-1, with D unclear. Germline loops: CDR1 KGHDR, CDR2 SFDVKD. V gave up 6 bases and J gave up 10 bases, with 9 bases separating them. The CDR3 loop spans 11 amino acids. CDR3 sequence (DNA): TGTGCCACCAGTCGACCGCCCGAGCAGTTCTTC. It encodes CATSRPPEQFF.

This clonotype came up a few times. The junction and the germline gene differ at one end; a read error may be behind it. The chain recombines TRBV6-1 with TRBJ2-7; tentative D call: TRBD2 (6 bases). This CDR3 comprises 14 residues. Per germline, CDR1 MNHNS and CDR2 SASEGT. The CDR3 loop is CASSAGPVSCEQYF. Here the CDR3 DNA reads TGTGCCAGCTCGGCGGGGCCGGTGTCCTGCGAGCAGTACTTC.

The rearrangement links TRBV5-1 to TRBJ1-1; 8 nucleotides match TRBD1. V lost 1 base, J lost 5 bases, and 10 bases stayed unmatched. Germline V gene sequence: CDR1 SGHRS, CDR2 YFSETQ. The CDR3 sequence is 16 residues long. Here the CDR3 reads CASSLMAGGEGTEAFF. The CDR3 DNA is TGCGCCAGCAGCTTGATGGCAGGGGGCGAGGGGACTGAAGCTTTCTTT.

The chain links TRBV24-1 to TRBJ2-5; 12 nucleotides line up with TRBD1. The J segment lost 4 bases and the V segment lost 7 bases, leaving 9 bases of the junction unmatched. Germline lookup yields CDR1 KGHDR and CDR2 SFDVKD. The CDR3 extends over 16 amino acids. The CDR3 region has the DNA TGTGCCACCAGAGCGGGACAGGGGGCTTTCGGAGAGACCCAGTACTTC. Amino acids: CATRAGQGAFGETQYF.

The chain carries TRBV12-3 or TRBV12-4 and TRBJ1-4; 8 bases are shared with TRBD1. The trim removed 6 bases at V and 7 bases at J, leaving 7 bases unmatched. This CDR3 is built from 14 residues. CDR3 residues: CASSLTGVTEKLFF. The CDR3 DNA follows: TGTGCCAGCAGCTTGACAGGGGTGACTGAAAAACTGTTTTTT.

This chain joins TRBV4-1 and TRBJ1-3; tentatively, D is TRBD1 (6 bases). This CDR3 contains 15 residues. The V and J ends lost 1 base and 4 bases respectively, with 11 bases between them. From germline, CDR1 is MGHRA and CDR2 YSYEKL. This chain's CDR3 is CASSQGTVTGNTIYF. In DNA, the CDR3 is TGCGCCAGCAGCCAAGGGACAGTCACGGGAAACACCATATATTTT.

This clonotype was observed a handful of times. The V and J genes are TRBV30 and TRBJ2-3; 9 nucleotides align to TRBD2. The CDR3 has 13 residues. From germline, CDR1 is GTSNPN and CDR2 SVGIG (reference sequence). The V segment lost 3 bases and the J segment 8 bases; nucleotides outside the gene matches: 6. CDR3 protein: CAWRSGGRGTQYF. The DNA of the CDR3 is TGTGCCTGGAGAAGCGGGGGGCGGGGTACGCAGTATTTT.

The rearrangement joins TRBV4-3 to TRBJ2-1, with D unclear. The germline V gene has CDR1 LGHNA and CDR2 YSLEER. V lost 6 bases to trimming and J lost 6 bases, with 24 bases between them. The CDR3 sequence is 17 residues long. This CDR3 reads CASSPEGPSQKTNEQFF. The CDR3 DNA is TGCGCCAGCAGTCCCGAAGGTCCGAGTCAAAAGACCAATGAGCAGTTCTTC.

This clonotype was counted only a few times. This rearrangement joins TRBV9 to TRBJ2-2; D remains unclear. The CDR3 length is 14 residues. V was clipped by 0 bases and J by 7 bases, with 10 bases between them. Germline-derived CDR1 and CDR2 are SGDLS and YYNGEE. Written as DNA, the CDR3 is TGTGCCAGCAGCGTAGGGACGAGTGGCGGGGAGCTGTTTTTT. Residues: CASSVGTSGGELFF.

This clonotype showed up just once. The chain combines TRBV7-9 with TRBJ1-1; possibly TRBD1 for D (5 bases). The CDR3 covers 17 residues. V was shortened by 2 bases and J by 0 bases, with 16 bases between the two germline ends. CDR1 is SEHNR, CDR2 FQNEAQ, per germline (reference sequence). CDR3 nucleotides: TGTGCCAGCAGCTTATCGGGGGGGTGGAGGGTGAACACTGAAGCTTTCTTT. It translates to CASSLSGGWRVNTEAFF.

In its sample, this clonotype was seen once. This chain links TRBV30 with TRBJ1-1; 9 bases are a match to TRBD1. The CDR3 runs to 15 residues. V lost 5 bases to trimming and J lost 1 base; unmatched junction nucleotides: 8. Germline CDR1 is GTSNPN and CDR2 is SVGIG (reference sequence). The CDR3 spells CAWARQGVQNTEAFF. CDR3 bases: TGTGCCTGGGCCCGACAGGGGGTTCAGAACACTGAAGCTTTCTTT.

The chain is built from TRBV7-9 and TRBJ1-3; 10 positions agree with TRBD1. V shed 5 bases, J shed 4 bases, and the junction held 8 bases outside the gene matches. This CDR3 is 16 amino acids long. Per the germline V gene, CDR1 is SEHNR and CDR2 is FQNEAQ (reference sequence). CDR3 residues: CASSLRDRGLGNTIYF. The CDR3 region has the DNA TGTGCCAGCAGCCTCCGGGACAGGGGTTTAGGAAACACCATATATTTT.

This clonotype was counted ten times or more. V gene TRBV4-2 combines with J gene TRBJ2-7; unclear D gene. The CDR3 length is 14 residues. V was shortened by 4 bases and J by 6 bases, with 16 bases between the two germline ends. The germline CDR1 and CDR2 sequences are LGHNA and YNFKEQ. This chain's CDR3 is CASSLTPGGSEQYF. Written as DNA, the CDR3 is TGTGCCAGCAGCCTGACCCCGGGTGGAAGCGAGCAGTACTTC.

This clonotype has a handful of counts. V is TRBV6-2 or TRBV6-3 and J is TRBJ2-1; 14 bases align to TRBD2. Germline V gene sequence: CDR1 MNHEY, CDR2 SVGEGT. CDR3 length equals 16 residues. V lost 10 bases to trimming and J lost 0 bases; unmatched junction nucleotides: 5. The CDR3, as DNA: TGTGCCACACAAGGGACTAGCGGGAGCTCCTACAATGAGCAGTTCTTC. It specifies CATQGTSGSSYNEQFF.

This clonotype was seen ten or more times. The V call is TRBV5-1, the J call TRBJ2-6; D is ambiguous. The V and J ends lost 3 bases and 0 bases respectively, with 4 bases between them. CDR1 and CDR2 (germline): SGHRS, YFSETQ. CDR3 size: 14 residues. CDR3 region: CASSWASGANVLTF. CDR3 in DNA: TGCGCCAGCAGCTGGGCCTCTGGGGCCAACGTCCTGACTTTC.